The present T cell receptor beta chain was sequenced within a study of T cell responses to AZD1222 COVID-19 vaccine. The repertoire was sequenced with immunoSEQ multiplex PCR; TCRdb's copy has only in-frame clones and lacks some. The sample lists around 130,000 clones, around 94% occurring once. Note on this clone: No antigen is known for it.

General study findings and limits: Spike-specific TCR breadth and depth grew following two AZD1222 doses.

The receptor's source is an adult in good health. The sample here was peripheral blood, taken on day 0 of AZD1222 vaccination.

CDR3 DNA sequence: TGTGCCAGCAGGGTCGACAGGAACACTGAAGCTTTCTTT. Its translation: CASRVDRNTEAFF. The chain links TRBV2 to TRBJ1-1, with D possibly TRBD1 on 5 matching bases. The germline gives CDR1 SNHLY, CDR2 FYNNEI. CDR3 size: 13 residues. V lost 6 bases, J lost 1 base, and 9 bases lay in between.